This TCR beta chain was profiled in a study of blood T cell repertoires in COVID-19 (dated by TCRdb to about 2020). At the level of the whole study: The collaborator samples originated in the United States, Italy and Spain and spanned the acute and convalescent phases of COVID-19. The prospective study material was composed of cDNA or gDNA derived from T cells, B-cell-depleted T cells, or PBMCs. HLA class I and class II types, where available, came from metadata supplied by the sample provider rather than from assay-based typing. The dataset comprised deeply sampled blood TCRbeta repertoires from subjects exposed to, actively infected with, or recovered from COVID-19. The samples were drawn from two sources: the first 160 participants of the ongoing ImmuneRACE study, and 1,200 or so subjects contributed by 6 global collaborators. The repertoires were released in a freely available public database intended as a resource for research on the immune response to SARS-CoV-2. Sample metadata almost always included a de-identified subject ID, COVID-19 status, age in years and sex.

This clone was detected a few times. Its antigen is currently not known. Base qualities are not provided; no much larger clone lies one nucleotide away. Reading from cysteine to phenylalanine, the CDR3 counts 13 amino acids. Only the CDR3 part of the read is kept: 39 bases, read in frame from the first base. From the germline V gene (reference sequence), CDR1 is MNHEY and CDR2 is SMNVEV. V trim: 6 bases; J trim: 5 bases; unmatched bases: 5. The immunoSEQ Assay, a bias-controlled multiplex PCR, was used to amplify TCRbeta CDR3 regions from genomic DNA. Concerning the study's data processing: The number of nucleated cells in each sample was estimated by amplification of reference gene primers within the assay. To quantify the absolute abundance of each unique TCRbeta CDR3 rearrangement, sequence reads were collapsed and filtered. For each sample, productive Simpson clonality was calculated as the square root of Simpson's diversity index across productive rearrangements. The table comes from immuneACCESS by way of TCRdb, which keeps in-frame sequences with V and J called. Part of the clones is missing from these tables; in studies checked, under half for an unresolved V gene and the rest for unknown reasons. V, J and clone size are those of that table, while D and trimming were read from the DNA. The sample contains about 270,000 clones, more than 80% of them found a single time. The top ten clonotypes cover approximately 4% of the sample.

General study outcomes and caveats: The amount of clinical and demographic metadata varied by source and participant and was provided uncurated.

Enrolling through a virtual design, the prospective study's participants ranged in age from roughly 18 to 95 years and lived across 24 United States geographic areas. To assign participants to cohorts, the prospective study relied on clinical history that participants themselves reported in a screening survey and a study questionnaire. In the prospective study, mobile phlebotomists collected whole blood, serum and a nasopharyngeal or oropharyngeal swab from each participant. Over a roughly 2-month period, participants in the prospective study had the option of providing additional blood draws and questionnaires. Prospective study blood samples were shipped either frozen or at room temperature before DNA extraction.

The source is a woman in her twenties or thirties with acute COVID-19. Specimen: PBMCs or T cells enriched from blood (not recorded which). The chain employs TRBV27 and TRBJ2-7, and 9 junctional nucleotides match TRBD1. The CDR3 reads CASRPGTGHEQYF. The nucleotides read TGTGCCAGCAGGCCTGGGACAGGGCACGAGCAGTACTTC.